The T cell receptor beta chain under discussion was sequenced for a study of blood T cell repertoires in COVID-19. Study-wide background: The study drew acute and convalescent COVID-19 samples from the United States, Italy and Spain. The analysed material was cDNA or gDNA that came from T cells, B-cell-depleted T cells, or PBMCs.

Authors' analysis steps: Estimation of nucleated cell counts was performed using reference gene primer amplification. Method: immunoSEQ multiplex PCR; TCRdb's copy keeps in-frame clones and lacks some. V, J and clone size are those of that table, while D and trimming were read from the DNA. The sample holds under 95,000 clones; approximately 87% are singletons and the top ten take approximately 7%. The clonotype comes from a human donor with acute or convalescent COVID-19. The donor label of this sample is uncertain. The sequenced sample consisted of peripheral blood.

The CDR3 protein is CASSQELGRGENTEAFF. DNA for the CDR3: TGTGCCAGCAGCCAAGAATTGGGCAGGGGGGAGAACACTGAAGCTTTCTTT. The chain uses TRBV3-1 (or the pseudogene TRBV3-2) and TRBJ1-1; TRBD1 matches at 7 bases. This CDR3 region has 17 residues. Trimming at V came to 0 bases and at J to 1 base, leaving 8 bases not matched to a gene. The germline gives CDR1 LGHDT, CDR2 YNNKEL (reference sequence).